Listed below are T cell receptor beta chains from one sample, sequenced in a study of CD8 T cells in ankylosing spondylitis. MiXCR, run by TCRdb on the 5' RACE reads, gives a single entry per CDR3 protein. In the table there are roughly 450,000 distinct CDR3 sequences, roughly a quarter of which are singletons. The sample was blood, either unsorted or a sorted T cell fraction (not recorded which). Receptor source: a male donor with ankylosing spondylitis. Both conserved end residues are part of each CDR3. Fields, in order: clone size, J gene, V gene, D gene, CDR3 DNA, CDR3 protein. D genes are given only for firm matches. For some rows the clone size is stated as once, few or many, or as a class when expanded; others skip it.

. | TRBJ1-4 | TRBV5-1 | . | TGCGCCAGCAGCTTGTCGGGCACTACTAATGAAAAACTGTTTTTT | CASSLSGTTNEKLFF
. | TRBJ1-2 | TRBV7-9 | . | TGTGCCAGCAGCTTAGGACAGAATAATGGCTACACCTTC | CASSLGQNNGYTF
. | TRBJ2-5 | TRBV27 | . | TGTGCCAGCAGCCCCCGCGGACAACGCGTTCAGACCCAGTACTTC | CASSPRGQRVQTQYF
many | TRBJ2-1 | TRBV12-3/TRBV12-4 | TRBD2 | TGTGCCAGCAGCCCCGGGACTAGCGGGATATATGAGCAGTTCTTC | CASSPGTSGIYEQFF
. | TRBJ2-1 | TRBV24-1 | . | TGTGCCACCAGTGATTTTAACTCCTACAATGAGCAGTTCTTC | CATSDFNSYNEQFF
few | TRBJ1-4 | TRBV12-3/TRBV12-4 | TRBD1 | TGTGCCAGCACCCCGCCGGGACAGGGGAAACTGTTTTTT | CASTPPGQGKLFF
few | TRBJ2-1 | TRBV2 | TRBD1 | TGTGCCAGCAGGGGGACAGCAACCCTCTCCTACAATGAGCAGTTCTTC | CASRGTATLSYNEQFF
few | TRBJ1-5 | TRBV20-1 | . | TGCAGTGCTAGAGATATGGCGGTGGGAAGTTATAGCAATCAGCCCCAGCATTTT | CSARDMAVGSYSNQPQHF
few | TRBJ2-2 | TRBV5-1 | . | TGCGCCAGCAGCTTGGAGTTTACCGGGGAGCTGTTTTTT | CASSLEFTGELFF
. | TRBJ2-1 | TRBV2 | . | TGTGCCAGCAGTACAGACAGGAACAATGAGCAGTTCTTC | CASSTDRNNEQFF
many | TRBJ1-1 | TRBV20-1 | . | TGCAGTACAGAGATGAACACTGAAGCTTTCTTT | CSTEMNTEAFF
once | TRBJ2-1 | TRBV20-1 | TRBD2 | TGCTGTGCTAGGTTCGTACTAGCGGGAACATACAATGAGCAGTTCTTC | CCARFVLAGTYNEQFF
. | TRBJ1-4 | TRBV2 | . | TGTGCCAGCAACGGGGCGTACACTAATGAAAAACTGTTTTTT | CASNGAYTNEKLFF
few | TRBJ2-1 | TRBV20-1 | . | TGCAGTGCGGTGATCGGACACTCCTACAATGAGCAGTTCTTC | CSAVIGHSYNEQFF
few | TRBJ2-1 | TRBV5-1 | . | TGCGCCAGTACCTCCGGGGCGCCCTCTAGCGCCTCCTACAATGAGCAGTTCTTC | CASTSGAPSSASYNEQFF
once | TRBJ1-6 | TRBV6-2/TRBV6-3 | . | TGTGCCAGCAGAAGGATCGAGAATTCACCCCTCCACTTT | CASRRIENSPLHF
. | TRBJ2-5 | TRBV11-2 | TRBD1 | TGTGCCAGCAGCCCCCGACAGGGTCAAGAGACCCAGTACTTC | CASSPRQGQETQYF
. | TRBJ1-1 | TRBV9 | . | TGTGCCAGCAGCGTAGCGACAGGAGGGGCGACTGAAGCTTTCTTT | CASSVATGGATEAFF
few | TRBJ2-5 | TRBV12-3/TRBV12-4 | . | TGTGCCAGCAGTTTATCCGCGTCCCAAGAGACCCAGTACTTC | CASSLSASQETQYF
many | TRBJ1-2 | TRBV7-9 | TRBD1 | TGTGCCAGCAGTCGGGACAGCTATGGCTACACCTTC | CASSRDSYGYTF
few | TRBJ1-2 | TRBV12-3/TRBV12-4 | TRBD1 | TGTGCCAGCAGCCTGAATGTCGGGACAGCCTATGGCTACACCTTC | CASSLNVGTAYGYTF
. | TRBJ1-2 | TRBV11-2 | . | TGTGCCAGCAGCTTAGATGGGTTGTATGGCTACACCTTC | CASSLDGLYGYTF
few | TRBJ2-7 | TRBV29-1 | . | TGCAGCGTTGATCTGTCGGATTCCTACGAGCAGTACTTC | CSVDLSDSYEQYF
. | TRBJ2-1 | TRBV11-3 | . | TGTGCCAGCAGCTCGACAGGTTTCTCCTACAATGAGCAGTTCTTC | CASSSTGFSYNEQFF
. | TRBJ1-1 | TRBV6-5 | . | TGTGCCAGCAGTTACGGGGACCTAGGGACTGAAGCTTTCTTT | CASSYGDLGTEAFF
. | TRBJ2-6 | TRBV5-1 | TRBD1 | TGCGCCAGCAGCCCAGGGGGTTCTGGGGCCAACGTCCTGACTTTC | CASSPGGSGANVLTF
many | TRBJ1-2 | TRBV5-6 | . | TGTGCCAGCAGCTTGGAGGGCCCTTTAGGCTACACCTTC | CASSLEGPLGYTF
. | TRBJ2-7 | TRBV5-1 | . | TGCGCCAGCAGCTTGGTACCGGGGACTGGCGAGCAGTACTTC | CASSLVPGTGEQYF
many | TRBJ1-1 | TRBV20-1 | . | TGCAGTGCTAGGGCAGGGCAGAACACTGAAGCTTTCTTT | CSARAGQNTEAFF
. | TRBJ2-5 | TRBV14 | . | TGTGCCAGCAGCCAAGGGCCCGGATGGGAGACCCAGTACTTC | CASSQGPGWETQYF
. | TRBJ2-7 | TRBV6-2/TRBV6-3 | TRBD1 | TGTGCCAGCAGCCGGGGGACAGGGGGAGTCTACGAGCAGTACTTC | CASSRGTGGVYEQYF
few | TRBJ2-5 | TRBV7-8 | TRBD2 | TGTGCCAGCAGCTTAGAACTCGGGAGGGCCTGGGAGACCCAGTACTTC | CASSLELGRAWETQYF
. | TRBJ2-3 | TRBV3-1 | . | TGTGCCAGCAGCCAAGGGGTCCCTAGCACAGATACGCAGTATTTT | CASSQGVPSTDTQYF
few | TRBJ1-4 | TRBV20-1 | TRBD1 | TGCAGTGCAACCGGGACAGATGAAAAACTGTTTTTT | CSATGTDEKLFF
. | TRBJ2-1 | TRBV7-9 | TRBD1 | TGTGCCAGCAGCTCTCTCCCGGGACAGGGCGACAATGAGCAGTTCTTC | CASSSLPGQGDNEQFF
many | TRBJ2-2 | TRBV12-3/TRBV12-4 | . | TGTGCCAGCAGTCCCCGGGCGAACACCGGGGAGCTGTTTTTT | CASSPRANTGELFF
. | TRBJ1-4 | TRBV25-1 | . | TGTGCCAGCAGTGAACCCCCGGGTGATGAAAAACTGTTTTTT | CASSEPPGDEKLFF
. | TRBJ1-4 | TRBV12-3/TRBV12-4 | TRBD1 | TGTGCCAGCAGTTTCTTTCAGGGGGGGAGTGAAAAACTGTTTTTT | CASSFFQGGSEKLFF
few | TRBJ1-5 | TRBV20-1 | TRBD1 | TGCAGTGCTGGTAAAGACAGGGTTAGCAATCAGCCCCAGCATTTT | CSAGKDRVSNQPQHF
. | TRBJ2-7 | TRBV20-1 | TRBD1 | TGCAGTGCCATGACCGGGACAGGGGCCTACGAGCAGTACTTC | CSAMTGTGAYEQYF